Detailed here is one TCR beta chain. It has no known antigen specificity. One base away there is no much larger clone; base qualities are not given. The cohort comprised several hundred healthy bone marrow donors. At the time of sampling, all cohort members were nominally healthy, though unrecorded immune exposures were likely present. The donor tested CMV seronegative and was one of the 352 seronegative cohort members. A peripheral blood sample was collected from each donor, and TCR beta sequencing was performed on peripheral blood mononuclear cells. The Qiagen DNeasy Blood Extraction Kit was used to extract genomic DNA from the blood cell samples. These data belong to a study of cytomegalovirus exposure and HLA in healthy donors (TCRdb year 2017). With respect to the entire study: According to an earlier analysis of several hundred of the donors, about 179 million T cells yielded some 120 million unique TCR beta sequences and less than 300 Gb of sequence data. About 280 gigabases of sequencing data and 80 million or so unique TCR sequences were included in an early release covering several hundred HLA-typed donors. Of the 300 to 450 genotyped donors, roughly 76% were placed in the genetic ancestry cluster associated with self-reported Caucasian donors. The study aimed to test whether cataloging public T cell receptors could reveal signatures of past pathogen exposure. The study profiled the T cell repertoires of hundreds of subjects by immunosequencing and related them to cytomegalovirus serostatus. Along with the approximately 700-subject first cohort, a separate validation cohort of 120 different subjects was used. High-throughput TCR immunosequencing, statistical association of individual TCRs with disease status, and machine learning were combined to predict cytomegalovirus infection status. To study patterns of TCR occurrence, a later analysis re-analyzed previously published TCR beta repertoires from 550 to 800 donors and added high-resolution HLA genotyping. In the later analysis, no new phenotypic data were used to find candidate immune exposures; instead, reliance was placed on TCR beta sequences and their occurrence across donors. An earlier analysis of 587 of the donors used high-throughput TCR beta sequencing to judge whether each TCR beta V gene segment behaved as functional or pseudogenic. Donor age, sex, ethnicity and CMV serostatus were compiled alongside the repertoire data. A later genetic analysis used genome-wide SNP genotypes for 398 of the 666 donors, treating that subset as a discovery cohort. Every repertoire in the discovery cohort had been generated on one and the same sequencing platform. HLA typing covered class I and class II loci at four-digit resolution. The number of donors typed differed by locus, with about 629-630 for A, B, C, DRB1 and DQB1, over 500 for DQA1, over 600 for DPA1, and about 450 for DPB1. Because of strong linkage in the cohort, roughly five DR-DQ haplotypes were treated as single units for association and clustering. Among roughly 370 genotyped donors of the cohort, an average of approximately 240,000 unique TCR beta nucleotide sequences were sequenced per donor, 15% to 20% of them non-productive. Points the paper makes about the study in general: A few of the identified cytomegalovirus-associated TCR beta chains were confirmed in vitro to be specific for cytomegalovirus antigens. Specific HLA alleles were associated with 16,951 TCR beta sequences at a false discovery rate of 0.05 in a later analysis. Compared with equally common non-associated chains, HLA-associated TCR beta chains in a later analysis were more clonally expanded and had lower generation probabilities. In an earlier analysis of around 600 of the donors, most TCR beta V segments were observed in productive rearrangements about 87% or about 30% of the time, broadly matching IMGT annotations. Because counts were too low, roughly 18 rarely observed V segments, including chromosome 9 orphons, were left out of the earlier analysis of 587 of the donors. Only TCR beta chains were sequenced in this cohort, and the absence of alpha or paired-chain data limited detectable features. In a later genetic analysis, fewer N-insertions in productive TCRs were reported among donors in an Asian-associated ancestry cluster than the roughly 700-donor mean. Linkage disequilibrium might explain the correlated functional status among segregating V segments, but an unknown experimental factor could not be excluded. The authors suggested that the approach could potentially be extended to other disease states and immunological phenotypes. Because the 87-base-pair reads could not distinguish some IMGT-functional V segments, including TRBV6-2 and TRBV6-3, those segments were excluded. The sequencing pipeline was judged likely to have produced a cluster of highly shared sequence variants as a technical artifact. The presence/absence analyses assumed that sequencing depth was roughly uniform across donors, and that assumption may not be true. According to a later analysis, most CMV-associated TCR beta chains appeared to be HLA-restricted, and the HLA associations seemed to be driven largely by CMV exposure. In the study, roughly 160 TCR beta chains were listed as associated with cytomegalovirus. According to a later analysis, TCR association rates differed among HLA loci, with DRB1 alleles showing the most associated TCRs and HLA-C alleles showing the fewest. In both the original and validation cohorts, the classifier was reported to diagnose cytomegalovirus status with high specificity and sensitivity. A further reported finding was that TCR beta sequences accurately predicted the HLA-A and HLA-B alleles for most subjects in the first cohort. Strong co-occurrence of HLA alleles, especially DR and DQ, made assigning TCR associations to individual alleles difficult. Most TCR sequences were seen in very few donors, while some public TCRs were found in many individuals. Because HLA typing was missing for some donors at each locus, association tests included only the typed subset. Immune exposure information for the cohort was limited to CMV serostatus. According to a later analysis, parvovirus B19, influenza, CMV and Epstein-Barr virus appeared linked to several top co-occurrence clusters. V-gene and J-gene trimming of TCR beta chains was associated with a missense DCLRE1C variant in a later genetic analysis, and the association was replicated in an independent cohort.

The germline V gene encodes CDR1 SGHTA and CDR2 FQGNSA. V loses 0 bases of germline sequence and J loses 4 bases, and the interval between the two ends is 10 bases. The CDR3 holds 15 amino acids from the cysteine to the phenylalanine. The sequence is cut down to CDR3 DNA, 45 bases in frame from base 1. The method was the immunoSEQ multiplex PCR assay. For the multiplex PCR, a mixture combining 60 forward primers for TCR Vbeta segments and 13 reverse primers for TCR Jbeta segments was used. Amplification of the CDR3 region of rearranged TCR beta genes was performed with a multiplex PCR assay on genomic DNA. On the Illumina HiSeq System, the amplified TCR beta libraries were sequenced as 87-base-pair reads. Per the source publication's procedure: A later analysis counted 65 million to 90 million unique TCR beta chains across the 666 repertoires, and roughly 11 million of these chains were shared by at least two donors. To remove PCR and sequencing errors, raw reads were error-corrected and collapsed into unique sequences using a nearest-neighbor algorithm that merged closely related sequences. CDR3 sequences were aligned to IMGT reference sequences to assign V, D and J gene segments. For a sequence to be retained, at least a six-nucleotide match to both a V gene segment and a J gene segment was required. A rearrangement was called productive if the CDR3 had no stop codons and remained in frame with V and J, and every other rearrangement was called non-productive. CDR3 was defined by IMGT convention, running from the second conserved V-encoded cysteine to the conserved J-encoded phenylalanine. The earlier analysis of about 620 of the donors excluded sequences that lacked an unambiguous match to a single V gene segment. An earlier analysis of several hundred of the donors called V segments functional above 56.7% productive rearrangements and segregating when the between-donor standard deviation exceeded 5%. A statistical classification framework was built to diagnose cytomegalovirus status from the catalog of TCR beta chain sequences. V and J gene assignment, in a later analysis, came from comparing TCR nucleotide sequences with IMGT/GENE-DB human TR gene sequences. In a later analysis, CDR3 sequences and most-parsimonious VDJ recombination scenarios were assigned using the TCRdist pipeline. A later analysis defined each TCR beta chain by its CDR3 amino acid sequence plus V-gene family, and excluded reads lacking a unique V-gene family. To address suspected cross-contamination and a sequencing artifact, a later analysis removed 592 highly shared, low-generation-probability nucleotide sequences. In a later analysis, a clonal expansion index was calculated for each public chain from normalized within-repertoire ranks of inferred template counts. A later analysis computed generation probabilities with a VDJ recombination model fitted to out-of-frame rearrangements, and checked the results against IGoR. In a later analysis, hypergeometric tests were used to score TCR-TCR, TCR-HLA and TCR-CMV co-occurrence, with a repertoire-size bias correction applied to TCR pairs. False discovery rates were estimated in a later analysis by permuting HLA or CMV assignments 20 times. A later analysis grouped co-occurring TCRs with DBSCAN, adding TCRdist sequence similarity when clustering within HLA-allele-positive subsets. Repertoires with fewer than 30,000 or more than 120,000 public chains were left out of co-occurrence clustering, as were about five repertoires with anomalous nucleotide sharing. Not all clones reach the TCRdb copy of this immuneACCESS table, which keeps in-frame sequences only. Checked studies attribute under half of the gap to unresolved V genes and leave the rest unexplained. V and J calls and clone size come straight from that table; D and trimming were deduced from the DNA. In all, the sample holds some 90,000 clones, and approximately 79% of those were seen once. 2.7% of the sample is held by the ten biggest clonotypes.

The chain is made from TRBV7-2 and TRBJ1-5, with the D gene not clear enough to name. This receptor was taken from a man aged 25 to 40 in good health and CMV-seronegative. Source material: PBMCs. The CDR3 protein: CASSLAGRGNQPQHF. The DNA reads TGTGCCAGCAGCTTAGCAGGAAGAGGGAATCAGCCCCAGCATTTT.